This is a list of T cell receptor beta chains from one sample in a study of control samples from healthy donors and cancer patients. Assay: immunoSEQ multiplex PCR; the TCRdb copy retains only in-frame clones and omits some. The table includes about 44,000 clones, roughly 86% detected once. Material for sequencing was PBMCs. These receptors came from a woman in her fifties or sixties with lung cancer. CDR3s include the opening cysteine and the closing phenylalanine or tryptophan. The D gene is left open where the match is weak. For some rows the clone size is stated as once, few or many, or as a class when expanded; others skip it.

TRBJ1-1 TRBD1 . TRBV20-1 CSASTGENTEAFF TGCAGTGCTAGTACAGGGGAGAACACTGAAGCTTTCTTT
TRBJ2-1 . few TRBV12-5 CASGLYNEQFF TGTGCTAGTGGGCTATACAATGAGCAGTTCTTC
TRBJ2-7 TRBD2 . TRBV7-9 CASSSLAGGPYEQYF TGTGCCAGCAGCTCCCTAGCGGGAGGGCCCTACGAGCAGTACTTC
TRBJ2-7 TRBD2 . TRBV7-9 CASSRRLAGVEQYF TGTGCCAGCAGCCGGCGACTAGCGGGAGTCGAGCAGTACTTC
TRBJ2-4 TRBD1 . TRBV2 CASRARQGSFKNIQYF TGTGCCAGCAGGGCGAGACAGGGCTCTTTCAAAAACATTCAGTACTTC
TRBJ2-2 TRBD2 . TRBV11-2 CASSLDTGGTGELFF TGTGCCAGCAGCTTAGATACGGGGGGTACCGGGGAGCTGTTTTTT
TRBJ2-7 TRBD2 . TRBV27 CASSPFIAGAYEQYF TGTGCCAGCAGTCCATTTATAGCGGGAGCGTACGAGCAGTACTTC
TRBJ1-1 . few TRBV7-9 CASSLVKAEAAFF TGTGCCAGCAGCTTAGTCAAGGCAGAGGCGGCTTTCTTT
TRBJ2-7 . . TRBV7-9 CASSPAVDRDYEQYF TGTGCCAGCAGCCCCGCAGTGGATCGGGATTACGAGCAGTACTTC
TRBJ2-3 . . TRBV7-2 CASRGQMADTQYF TGTGCCAGCAGGGGCCAGATGGCAGATACGCAGTATTTT
TRBJ2-3 . once TRBV14 CASSPRVSGWFDTQYF TGTGCCAGCAGCCCGAGGGTTAGCGGATGGTTTGATACGCAGTATTTT
TRBJ1-1 . . TRBV19 CASMGGRQAFF TGTGCCAGTATGGGCGGCAGACAAGCTTTCTTT
TRBJ1-6 . . TRBV30 CAWSPQDLHLHF TGTGCCTGGAGTCCACAGGACCTACACCTCCACTTT
TRBJ2-4 . . TRBV7-9 CASSFYTGLAKNIQYF TGTGCCAGCAGCTTTTATACCGGACTAGCCAAAAACATTCAGTACTTC
TRBJ2-7 . . TRBV3-1/TRBV3-2 CAVSGGSYEQYF TGTGCCGTCTCGGGCGGTTCCTACGAGCAGTACTTC
TRBJ2-7 . . TRBV3-1/TRBV3-2 CASGANGYEQYF TGTGCCAGCGGGGCGAACGGCTACGAGCAGTACTTC
TRBJ2-3 TRBD2 . TRBV24-1 CATSDPGGGLEDTQYF TGTGCCACCAGTGACCCGGGCGGGGGTCTTGAAGATACGCAGTATTTT
TRBJ2-3 TRBD1 . TRBV28 CASTGDRATDTQYF TGTGCCAGCACCGGGGACAGGGCCACAGATACGCAGTATTTT
TRBJ2-1 . . TRBV7-3 CASSLSGDSYNEQFF TGTGCCAGCAGTCTTAGCGGCGACTCCTACAATGAGCAGTTCTTC
TRBJ1-6 TRBD1 . TRBV19 CASSPTRDRGDNSPLHF TGTGCCAGTAGTCCGACGAGGGACAGGGGAGATAATTCACCCCTCCACTTT
TRBJ2-7 . . TRBV18 CASSPRPHDEQYF TGTGCCAGCTCACCACGCCCCCACGACGAGCAGTACTTC
TRBJ2-5 . . TRBV7-9 CASSLFRETQYF TGTGCCAGCAGCTTATTTCGAGAGACCCAGTACTTC
TRBJ2-7 . . TRBV5-5 CASSLYGYEQYF TGTGCCAGCAGCTTGTACGGCTACGAGCAGTACTTC
TRBJ2-7 . . TRBV18 CASSPSTRQGLGEQYF TGTGCCAGCTCACCCTCCACTCGTCAGGGCTTGGGCGAGCAGTACTTC
TRBJ2-2 . . TRBV5-4 CASSLGTTGELFF TGTGCCAGCAGCTTGGGAACAACCGGGGAGCTGTTTTTT
TRBJ1-1 . . TRBV7-3 CASSLNRDTEAFF TGTGCCAGCAGCTTAAATAGGGACACTGAAGCTTTCTTT
TRBJ1-2 . few TRBV28 CASRALTGMDVGYTF TGTGCCAGCCGAGCCCTCACAGGGATGGATGTGGGCTACACCTTC
TRBJ2-7 TRBD2 once TRBV5-4 CASSMTSGSAEQYF TGTGCCAGCAGCATGACTAGCGGGAGTGCCGAGCAGTACTTC
TRBJ1-2 TRBD1 . TRBV7-3 CASSLTGDYGYTF TGTGCCAGCAGCCTGACAGGGGACTATGGCTACACCTTC
TRBJ1-1 . . TRBV4-2 CASSLGRLNTEAFF TGTGCCAGCAGCCTGGGGAGGCTGAACACTGAAGCTTTCTTT
TRBJ2-2 . . TRBV29-1 CSGEEGGGELFF TGCAGCGGAGAAGAAGGAGGCGGGGAGCTGTTTTTT
TRBJ1-5 . . TRBV19 CASSITSGTHQPQHF TGTGCCAGTAGTATAACATCAGGGACCCATCAGCCCCAGCATTTT
TRBJ2-6 TRBD1 . TRBV24-1 CATEGQSSGANVLTF TGTGCCACCGAGGGACAGAGTTCTGGGGCCAACGTCCTGACTTTC
TRBJ1-6 TRBD1 . TRBV28 CASQAGGSPLHF TGTGCCAGCCAGGCAGGGGGTTCACCCCTCCACTTT
TRBJ2-1 TRBD2 . TRBV29-1 CSVTSGSGAYNEQFF TGCAGCGTGACCAGCGGGAGCGGGGCCTACAATGAGCAGTTCTTC
TRBJ2-6 . . TRBV19 CASTYRSGANVLTF TGTGCCAGTACTTACCGCTCTGGGGCCAACGTCCTGACTTTC